This T cell receptor beta chain originates from a study of T cell responses to AZD1222 COVID-19 vaccine. Trimming cost V 5 bases and J 3 bases; bases outside gene matches: 8. The germline V gene encodes CDR1 SGHAT and CDR2 FQNNGV. This CDR3 region has 15 residues. Only in-frame clones appear in the TCRdb table, and some are missing; sequencing was by immunoSEQ multiplex PCR. Of roughly 90,000 clones listed, 85% to 90% were seen once; the top ten hold roughly 2.7%. The specimen was peripheral blood, collected 28 days after the second AZD1222 dose. This sequence joins TRBV11-2 and TRBJ2-7; 9 nucleotides agree with TRBD2. The receptor was isolated from an adult who received the AZD1222 COVID-19 vaccine. CDR3 nucleotide sequence: TGTGCCAGCAGCAAAGGACTAGCGCTTCACTACGAGCAGTACTTC. Residues: CASSKGLALHYEQYF.